The rows below give T cell receptor beta chains drawn from one sample of a study of blood T cell repertoires in COVID-19. Libraries were prepared by immunoSEQ multiplex PCR; TCRdb keeps only in-frame clonotypes and omits some of them. The repertoire holds 20,000 to 30,000 clones, with about 81% as singletons. The source material was peripheral blood. Receptor source: a woman in her sixties or seventies with COVID-19, enrolled during active disease. CDR3s include the opening cysteine and the closing phenylalanine or tryptophan. A D gene is named only where the DNA matches it firmly. Not every row has a clone size; where given, it reads once, few, many or a size class.

J gene | V gene | clone size | D gene | CDR3 protein | CDR3 DNA
TRBJ1-2 | TRBV19 | . | . | CASQRSLNYGYTF | TGTGCCAGCCAGCGGAGCCTTAACTATGGCTACACCTTC
TRBJ1-3 | TRBV19 | . | . | CATTARSGNTIYF | TGTGCCACGACAGCCCGCTCTGGAAACACCATATATTTT
TRBJ2-5 | TRBV7-7 | once | . | CASRPISGTQYF | TGTGCTAGCAGACCTATTTCCGGGACCCAGTACTTC
TRBJ1-6 | TRBV7-3 | . | . | CASSPGQPRNSPLHF | TGTGCCAGCAGCCCTGGACAGCCAAGGAATTCACCCCTCCACTTT
TRBJ2-5 | TRBV27 | once | TRBD1 | CASSAYDRAETQYF | TGTGCCAGCAGTGCCTACGACAGGGCCGAGACCCAGTACTTC
TRBJ1-5 | TRBV7-2 | . | . | CASSLGVAQPQHF | TGTGCCAGCAGCTTAGGTGTGGCTCAGCCCCAGCATTTT
TRBJ1-2 | TRBV19 | few | . | CASSFPMFGYTF | TGTGCCAGTAGTTTCCCTATGTTTGGCTACACCTTC
TRBJ2-1 | TRBV14 | . | TRBD2 | CASSRRTSGRSYNEQFF | TGTGCCAGCAGCCGCCGGACTAGCGGTCGCTCCTACAATGAGCAGTTCTTC
TRBJ2-3 | TRBV5-4 | . | . | CASSLRSVRDTQYF | TGTGCCAGCAGCTTGAGGTCGGTGAGGGATACGCAGTATTTT
TRBJ1-1 | TRBV6-5 | . | . | CASSSLARGNTEAFF | TGTGCCAGCAGTTCCCTCGCGCGGGGGAACACTGAAGCTTTCTTT
TRBJ1-3 | TRBV6-5 | . | TRBD1 | CASRGTVNSGNTIYF | TGTGCCAGCAGGGGGACAGTCAACTCTGGAAACACCATATATTTT
TRBJ1-2 | TRBV19 | . | TRBD1 | CASSIAPDRARRGYTF | TGTGCCAGTAGTATAGCCCCGGACAGGGCCCGGCGGGGCTACACCTTC